This T cell receptor (beta chain) is from a study of OX40 agonist ivuxolimab in advanced cancers. Background for the entire study: Ivuxolimab, which targeted the costimulatory receptor OX40 (CD134), was an agonistic, fully human IgG2 monoclonal antibody. Intravenous ivuxolimab was administered to patients every 2 weeks at six dose levels: 0.01, 0.1, 0.3, 1.5, 3 and 10 mg/kg. Of the 50 to 55 patients in dose escalation, about 20 had hepatocellular carcinoma, approximately 15 had melanoma, 9 had renal cell carcinoma and 9 had head and neck cancer. In the dose-escalation cohort, 70% to 85% of patients were male, and the mean age was approximately 64 years, with a range of roughly 20 to 80. Patients were allowed to have had prior anti-PD-1, anti-PD-L1 or anti-CTLA-4 therapy, and 40% of the dose-escalation patients had previously received checkpoint inhibitors. Three dose-escalation patients achieved partial responses, one with hepatocellular carcinoma and two with cutaneous melanoma. Peripheral TCRbeta sequencing aimed to test whether ivuxolimab altered TCR sequence diversity and caused clonal T-cell expansion. The monotherapy dose-escalation portion (N ≈ 55 patients) of the phase I ivuxolimab trial is reported in the paper. General conclusions and limits of the study: At doses from 0.1 to 3.0 mg/kg, clonal expansion was seen in both CD4+ and CD8+ blood T cells between baseline and week 6. In partial responders in the 0.1-3.0 mg/kg groups, normalized peripheral clonal expansion was found to be among the lowest, especially among CD8+ T cells. Antigen specificity was not determined for the clonally expanded peripheral T cells. After ivuxolimab, expanded clones were on average more numerous among CD8+ T cells than among CD4+ T cells. Low levels of normalized T-cell clonal expansion were also seen in some patients who did not respond.

Relative to germline, V is 11 bases shorter and J is 2 bases shorter, with 9 bases between their ends. Based on the germline V gene (reference sequence), the CDR1 and CDR2 sequences are SEHNR and FQNEAQ. From the cysteine up to the phenylalanine, the CDR3 has a length of 12 residues. The entry retains the CDR3 DNA only, 36 bases that are in frame from base 1. In regard to this clone: This clone's antigen is unknown. No much larger clonotype is one base removed from it; base qualities were not supplied.

Genomic DNA was isolated from the sorted cells so that the TCRbeta CDR3 region could be sequenced. TCRbeta CDR3 regions were sequenced using the immunoSEQ Assay. The table comes from immuneACCESS by way of TCRdb, which keeps in-frame sequences with V and J called. Part of the clones is missing from these tables; in studies checked, under half for an unresolved V gene and the rest for unknown reasons. Recorded for this sample are about 34,000 clones; under 80% of them occurred a single time. The top ten hold 10% to 11% of the sample. The trial excluded patients who had a history of autoimmune disease or who were on systemic immunosuppression. Peripheral blood for TCR sequencing was collected from all dose cohorts at baseline, on cycle 4 day 1, and on cycle 7 day 1. The samples were drawn from a first-in-human, open-label, multicenter phase I dose-escalation trial of ivuxolimab. The trial enrolled adults with locally advanced or metastatic head and neck squamous cell, hepatocellular, melanoma or renal cell carcinoma. Before TCR sequencing, CD4+ T cells and CD8+ T cells from peripheral blood were sorted into separate populations.

The material was CD4+ or CD8+ T cells sorted from blood, obtained in a trial of the OX40 agonist ivuxolimab. The rearranged chain carries TRBV7-9 and TRBJ1-4; the D gene assignment is ambiguous. This TCR came from an adult with an advanced solid tumor such as melanoma, head and neck, liver or kidney cancer. The bases are TGTGCCTTCGGGATGACTAATGAAAAACTGTTTTTT. Its amino acids are CAFGMTNEKLFF. When the CDR3 is completed using the reference TRBV7-9 and TRBJ1-4 genes on either side, the full variable domain is DTGVSQNPRHKITKRGQNVTFRCDPISEHNRLYWYRQTLGQGPEFLTYFQNEAQLEKSRLLSDRFSAERPKGSFSTLEIQRTEQGDSAMYLCAFGMTNEKLFFGSGTQLSVL.